What follows is one T cell receptor (beta chain) and its context. The CDR3 is 15 amino acids. Trimming stripped 7 bases from V and 2 bases from J, with 17 bases between. Germline values: CDR1 SGHTA, CDR2 FQGNSA. The assay was immunoSEQ multiplex PCR, and TCRdb's table has in-frame clones only and misses some. The sample has 25,000 to 30,000 clones; approximately 88% are singletons. The entry originates in a study of blood T cell repertoires in COVID-19. V and J are TRBV7-2 and TRBJ2-5; D may be TRBD1 (5 bases). The source material was peripheral blood. The sequence derives from a human donor in a cohort sampled during active COVID-19. The CDR3 region is CASTPGGARQETQYF. The CDR3 region has the DNA TGTGCCAGCACCCCGGGTGGGGCTCGGCAAGAGACCCAGTACTTC.